The next 25 T cell receptor beta chains were all read from a single sample in a study of radiotherapy plus CTLA-4 blockade in lung cancer. The table came from immunoSEQ multiplex PCR; TCRdb's copy has only in-frame clones and leaves some out. The table lists roughly 75,000 clones, around 81% of them singletons. The sequencing here drew on peripheral blood, taken from a patient treated with radiotherapy plus ipilimumab. All receptors come from a human donor with non-small cell lung cancer whose response to radiotherapy plus ipilimumab could not be evaluated. Some clones in this sample may be carry-over from other donors' samples.

The V call is TRBV2, the J call TRBJ2-3; TRBD1 might be the D (6 bases). This CDR3 has 15 amino acids. Germline V CDR1 and CDR2: SNHLY, FYNNEI. The V end lost 6 bases, the J end lost 0 bases, and 13 bases lay between the germline ends. In nucleotides, the CDR3 is TGTGCCAGCAGGCCGGGACACCAGAGCACAGATACGCAGTATTTT. It yields the protein CASRPGHQSTDTQYF.

For the CDR3, the DNA is TGTGCCAGCAGTTCTCAGGCGGGGGCCCCTAACTATGGCTACACCTTC. Encoded protein: CASSSQAGAPNYGYTF. The chain combines TRBV25-1 with TRBJ1-2, with D maybe TRBD1 (6 bases). This CDR3 is 16 amino acids long. Germline CDR1 reads MGHDK; CDR2 reads SYGVNS. V gave up 5 bases and J gave up 0 bases, with 16 bases separating them.

The chain couples TRBV5-1 to TRBJ1-5; tentative D call: TRBD1 (5 bases). Germline assignment: CDR1 SGHRS and CDR2 YFSETQ. This CDR3 has 15 amino acids. V was cut by 2 bases and J by 5 bases, with 14 bases left in between. CDR3 bases: TGCGCCAGCAGCTTAGTCTCAGGGATGGATCAGCCCCAGCATTTT. Amino acid sequence: CASSLVSGMDQPQHF.

The chain couples TRBV15 to TRBJ2-7; 9 bases line up with TRBD1. The ends lost 5 bases at V and 3 bases at J; junction bases unmatched: 11. The germline V gene has CDR1 LNHNV and CDR2 YYDKDF (reference sequence). CDR3 length: 16 amino acids. Here the CDR3 reads CATSPDAGQGFYEQYF. The CDR3 nucleotides are TGTGCCACCAGCCCAGATGCGGGACAGGGCTTCTACGAGCAGTACTTC.

The rearrangement uses TRBV5-4 and TRBJ2-2; perhaps TRBD2 as D (6 bases). The CDR3 loop spans 16 amino acids. The V gene lost 4 bases and the J gene lost 5 bases, with 18 bases spanning the gap. CDR1 is SGHNT, CDR2 YYREEE, per germline (reference sequence). The CDR3 loop is CASSGDLASRTGELFF. CDR3 nucleotides: TGTGCCAGCAGCGGGGACCTAGCGAGTAGGACCGGGGAGCTGTTTTTT.

This clone was seen only a few times. V gene TRBV19 combines with J gene TRBJ1-6; 8 nucleotides align to TRBD1. Trimming removed 5 bases from V and 5 bases from J; junction bases left unmatched: 2. Germline V gene lookup returns CDR1 LNHDA and CDR2 SQIVND (reference sequence). The CDR3 has 14 amino acids. For the CDR3, the DNA is TGTGCCAGTAGTGTGACAGGGGATAATTCACCCCTCCACTTT. Amino acids: CASSVTGDNSPLHF.

The genes are TRBV5-1 and TRBJ1-2, with D unclear. The V and J ends lost 2 bases and 2 bases respectively, with 16 bases between them. The CDR3 runs 16 residues. The germline CDR1 and CDR2 sequences are SGHRS and YFSETQ. CDR3 protein: CASSFSPATGNYGYTF. The DNA of the CDR3 is TGCGCCAGCAGCTTCTCACCAGCCACGGGGAACTATGGCTACACCTTC.

This chain's CDR3 is CASRGTGNSPLHF. CDR3 DNA sequence: TGTGCCAGCAGAGGGACAGGAAATTCACCCCTCCACTTT. The gene calls are TRBV25-1 and TRBJ1-6; 8 bases line up with TRBD1. This CDR3 is 13 amino acids long. From germline, CDR1 is MGHDK and CDR2 SYGVNS. The ends lost 6 bases at V and 7 bases at J; junction bases unmatched: 2.

Turning to this clone: This sample also contains other DNA sequences that code for the same CDR3. This chain connects TRBV6-1 to TRBJ2-7, with TRBD1 matching over 8 bases. With V trimmed by 1 base and J by 4 bases, 3 bases remained unmatched. Germline V gene data show CDR1 as MNHNS and CDR2 as SASEGT. The CDR3 extends over 14 amino acids. The CDR3 region has the DNA TGTGCCAGCAGTGAAGGAGGACAGGGTTACGAGCAGTACTTC. It translates to CASSEGGQGYEQYF.

This chain links TRBV9 with TRBJ2-1, with 8 bases matching TRBD1. Germline values: CDR1 SGDLS, CDR2 YYNGEE. V dropped 4 bases and J dropped 0; count of bases not matched to a gene: 9. The CDR3 spans 17 residues. CDR3 bases: TGTGCCAGCAGCCCGCGGACAGGGAAGAGCTCCTACAATGAGCAGTTCTTC. Translated, it gives CASSPRTGKSSYNEQFF.

J is TRBJ2-5 and V is TRBV29-1; TRBD2 matches 7 bases. Losses at the gene ends were 4 bases for V and 5 bases for J; bases not matched to a gene: 16. The CDR3 sequence is 16 residues long. Germline V gene sequence: CDR1 SQVTM, CDR2 ANQGSEA. CDR3 bases: TGCAGCGTTGGGGAGGGATGGAGGGCCACACCGGAGACCCAGTACTTC. Translation: CSVGEGWRATPETQYF.

The rearrangement links TRBV7-3 to TRBJ2-1; TRBD2 matches at 13 bases. The CDR3 has 16 residues. Germline V CDR1 and CDR2: SGHTA, FQGTGA. Trimming cost V 7 bases and J 7 bases; bases outside gene matches: 10. CDR3 region: CASTQSGTSGVNEQFF. In DNA, the CDR3 is TGTGCCAGCACCCAATCCGGGACTAGCGGGGTTAATGAGCAGTTCTTC.

V gene TRBV28 combines with J gene TRBJ1-2; 12 bases align to TRBD1. This CDR3 has 15 amino acids. V was clipped by 3 bases and J by 7 bases; unmatched bases: 6. Germline V gene lookup returns CDR1 MDHEN and CDR2 SYDVKM. The CDR3 protein is CASSLTGTGGSGYTF. CDR3 sequence (DNA): TGTGCCAGCAGTTTGACCGGGACAGGGGGCTCTGGCTACACCTTC.

The chain joins TRBV6-1 to TRBJ1-2; possible D gene TRBD1, 6 bases. Germline V CDR1 and CDR2: MNHNS, SASEGT. This CDR3 spans 11 amino acids. Deletions cut 11 bases from V and 6 bases from J, with 13 bases between. As DNA, the CDR3 is TGTGCCCGACGGACAGCCCATGGCTACACCTTC. This encodes CARRTAHGYTF.

This chain uses TRBV4-2 with TRBJ1-6; TRBD1 matches 7 bases. Trimming at V came to 5 bases and at J to 9 bases, leaving 10 bases not matched to a gene. The CDR3 is 15 amino acids. The V gene's germline CDR1 is LGHNA and CDR2 YNFKEQ. CDR3 sequence: CASSTLQGKASPLHF. The CDR3 DNA reads as TGTGCCAGCAGCACGCTACAGGGGAAAGCTTCACCCCTCCACTTT.

The chain carries TRBV6-5 and TRBJ1-1, with 8 bases identical to TRBD1. Germline CDR1 reads MNHEY; CDR2 reads SVGAGI. The CDR3 has 15 amino acids. J gave up 4 bases and V 2 bases, and 6 bases lay outside the gene matches. CDR3 region: CASSYATGVGTEAFF. DNA of the CDR3: TGTGCCAGCAGTTACGCGACAGGGGTAGGCACTGAAGCTTTCTTT.

V and J are TRBV28 and TRBJ1-1; D gene unclear. The CDR3 runs 14 residues. V shed 3 bases and J shed 8 bases, with 16 bases lying between them. Germline CDR1 and CDR2: MDHEN and SYDVKM. The CDR3 region is CASSFTGPLREAFF. The CDR3, as DNA: TGTGCCAGCAGTTTTACTGGGCCCCTTAGGGAAGCTTTCTTT.

V and J are TRBV18 and TRBJ1-2; 8 bases agree with TRBD1. CDR1 is KGHSH, CDR2 LQKENI, per germline. The CDR3 length is 15 residues. The J segment lost 4 bases and the V segment lost 4 bases, leaving 8 bases of the junction unmatched. The CDR3 loop reads CASSLYGQGVYGYTF. For the CDR3, the DNA is TGTGCCAGCTCACTATATGGACAGGGCGTCTATGGCTACACCTTC.

The chain combines TRBV27 with TRBJ1-2, with 9 positions matching TRBD1. The CDR3 is 13 amino acids. V lost 8 bases and J lost 0; bases outside the gene matches: 1. Per germline, CDR1 MNHEY and CDR2 SMNVEV (reference sequence). The CDR3: CASRQGANYGYTF. The CDR3 DNA sequence: TGTGCCAGCCGACAGGGGGCTAACTATGGCTACACCTTC.

The J gene is TRBJ2-1, the V gene TRBV5-1; D call uncertain. The germline V and J ends were trimmed by 0 bases and 7 bases, with 14 bases remaining between them. Germline V gene lookup returns CDR1 SGHRS and CDR2 YFSETQ. The CDR3 spans 15 residues. The CDR3 region has the DNA TGCGCCAGCAGCTTGGAGGCAGGCCCCGCGAATGAGCAGTTCTTC. Residues: CASSLEAGPANEQFF.

The sample holds one count of this clone. This rearrangement joins TRBV19 to TRBJ2-5; maybe TRBD1 (5 bases). With 0 bases removed from V and 2 bases from J, the gap between germline ends came to 10 bases. This CDR3 is built from 15 residues. From germline, CDR1 is LNHDA and CDR2 SQIVND (reference sequence). The CDR3 region is CASSIDPDSQETQYF. CDR3 in DNA: TGTGCCAGTAGTATAGATCCTGACAGTCAAGAGACCCAGTACTTC.

The V gene is TRBV28, the J gene TRBJ2-2; 10 bases map to TRBD2. Germline lookup yields CDR1 MDHEN and CDR2 SYDVKM. CDR3 length: 16 amino acids. The J segment lost 5 bases and the V segment lost 2 bases, leaving 5 bases of the junction unmatched. The DNA for the CDR3 is TGTGCCAGCAGTTTAAGCAGCGGGGGGGCTACCGGGGAGCTGTTTTTT. Translating gives CASSLSSGGATGELFF.

The chain recombines TRBV5-1 with TRBJ1-1; D may be TRBD1 (6 bases). This CDR3 contains 18 residues. Germline CDR1 is SGHRS and CDR2 is YFSETQ. The V and J ends lost 4 bases and 2 bases respectively, with 24 bases between them. The CDR3 sequence: CASSPDEPGAAQNTEAFF. The DNA of the CDR3 is TGCGCCAGCAGCCCGGATGAGCCAGGGGCGGCCCAAAACACTGAAGCTTTCTTT.

CDR3 coding DNA: TGCGCCAGCAGCCTAACAGGGGGTATAGAGGGCTACACCTTC. Its translation: CASSLTGGIEGYTF. The chain links TRBV5-1 to TRBJ1-2; TRBD1 matches 8 bases. Germline V gene sequence: CDR1 SGHRS, CDR2 YFSETQ. CDR3 length: 14 residues. V gave up 4 bases and J gave up 8 bases; unmatched junction bases: 10.

This clone is a singleton in its sample. The rearrangement uses TRBV6-6 and TRBJ2-5; maybe TRBD2 (5 bases). The V end was cut by 2 bases, the J end by 3 bases, with 10 bases between. The CDR3 contains 14 residues. Germline CDR1 reads MNHNY; CDR2 reads SVGAGI (reference sequence). CDR3 sequence (DNA): TGTGCCAGCAGTTACCCACGGGGTGAAGAGACCCAGTACTTC. It specifies CASSYPRGEETQYF.